This T cell receptor beta chain was captured in a study of blood T cell repertoires in COVID-19. Study context: Spain, Italy and the United States supplied samples that represented acute and convalescent COVID-19. PBMCs, B-cell-depleted T cells, or T cells were the source of the cDNA or gDNA that made up the material.

In the original analysis: Estimates of nucleated cell counts were drawn from the amplification of reference gene primers. Libraries were prepared by immunoSEQ multiplex PCR; TCRdb keeps only in-frame clonotypes and omits some of them. From that table come the V and J calls and clone size; the DNA was used to work out D and trimming. The table includes approximately 160,000 clones, approximately 83% detected once. This clone has only one observation. Sequences were obtained from peripheral blood. This sequence originates from a man aged 70-80 years who had recovered from COVID-19.

The CDR3 coding sequence is TGTGCCACTCAGTGGGCTATGCCAGGGGGCGGCCCTAGCAATCAGCCCCAGCATTTT. The encoded protein is CATQWAMPGGGPSNQPQHF. V usage is TRBV19 and J usage is TRBJ1-5; TRBD1 matches at 8 bases. This CDR3 has 19 residues. CDR1 and CDR2 (germline): LNHDA, SQIVND (reference sequence). V lost 10 bases to trimming and J lost 0 bases; unmatched junction nucleotides: 20.